This section outlines one TCR beta chain sequence together with its context. The antigen is undetermined. These data come from a study of shared clonotypes between healthy human individuals. General study findings and limits: It was expected that sequencing depth would affect clonotype sharing among donors. Non-shared clonotypes displayed generation probabilities falling below those of clonotypes present in all four donors.

Those who donated were healthy HIV-negative adults, with no recent acute infections or vaccinations reported. V was clipped by 0 bases and J by 3 bases, with 8 bases between them. Germline CDR1 is PRHDT and CDR2 is FYEKMQ (reference sequence). The CDR3 runs 15 residues. The repertoire was sequenced with immunoSEQ multiplex PCR; TCRdb's copy has only in-frame clones and lacks some. Here the sample spans 2.3 million or so clones, roughly 93% being singletons. The TCR originated in a man younger than 35 in good health. Some clones in this sample may be carry-over from other donors' samples. The rearrangement uses TRBV13 and TRBJ1-4; D is uncertain. The sequenced material came from naive CD4+ T cells from PBMCs. Regarding subset: CD45RA+ positively selected. CDR3 in DNA: TGTGCCAGCAGCTTAGGCCAAGGATCTAATGAAAAACTGTTTTTT. Its translation is CASSLGQGSNEKLFF.